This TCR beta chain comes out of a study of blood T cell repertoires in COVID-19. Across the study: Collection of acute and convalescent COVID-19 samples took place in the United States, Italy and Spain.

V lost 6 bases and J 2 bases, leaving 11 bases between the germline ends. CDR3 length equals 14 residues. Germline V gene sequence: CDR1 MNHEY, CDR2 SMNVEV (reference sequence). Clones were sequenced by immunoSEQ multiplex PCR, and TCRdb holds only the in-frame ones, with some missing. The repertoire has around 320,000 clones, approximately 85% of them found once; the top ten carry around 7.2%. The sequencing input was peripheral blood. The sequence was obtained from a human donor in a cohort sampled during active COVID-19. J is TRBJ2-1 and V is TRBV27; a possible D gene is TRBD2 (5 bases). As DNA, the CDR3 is TGTGCCAGCAGAAACTCCGGGGCCTACAATGAGCAGTTCTTC. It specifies CASRNSGAYNEQFF.